This T cell receptor beta chain was observed in a study of blood T cell repertoires in COVID-19. Overall study: T cells, B-cell-depleted T cells, or PBMCs provided the cDNA or gDNA that served as material.

Authors' analysis steps: Cell counts per sample came from amplifying reference gene primers. Measured with immunoSEQ multiplex PCR; TCRdb has only the in-frame clones, and not every one. That table is the source of V, J and clone size, and D and trimming were worked out from the DNA. The table records 100,000 or so clones, 84% of them present only once. The CDR3 loop spans 13 amino acids. Trimming removed 5 bases at V and 5 bases at J, with 10 bases between. This sequence joins TRBV12-3 or TRBV12-4 and TRBJ1-5; possibly TRBD1 for D (6 bases). Specimen: peripheral blood. This TCR was recovered from a man between 35 and 55 years old with active or convalescent COVID-19. The CDR3 region has the DNA TGTGCCAGCAGTACCAACAGGGATCAGCCCCAGCATTTT. Encoded protein: CASSTNRDQPQHF.